This is a list of T cell receptor beta chains from one sample in a study of T cells in Graves' hyperthyroidism and ophthalmopathy. MiXCR, applied by TCRdb to the multiplex PCR reads, yields one record per CDR3 protein. The sample has some 560,000 distinct CDR3 sequences, roughly 14% seen once. Sequenced input: blood. The origin of the receptors is a woman aged 25 to 39 with Graves' hyperthyroidism. CDR3s include the opening cysteine and the closing phenylalanine or tryptophan.

J: TRBJ2-7; V: TRBV13; CDR3: CASSLVHGSYEQYF
J: TRBJ1-2; V: TRBV15; CDR3: CATSTRQGGNGYTF
J: TRBJ1-1; V: TRBV5-1; CDR3: CASSPGQGRWTEASF
J: TRBJ2-7; V: TRBV20-1; CDR3: CSAREVVVAEQYF
J: TRBJ2-3; V: TRBV11-2; CDR3: CASSSWTGLTQYF
J: TRBJ2-1; V: TRBV6-1; CDR3: CASSSGPSGKEQFF
J: TRBJ2-2; V: TRBV7-2; CDR3: CASSRPLEHNTGELFF
J: TRBJ2-2; V: TRBV9; CDR3: CASNVEYTGELFF
J: TRBJ2-1; V: TRBV7-3; CDR3: CASSYSGSGNEQFF
J: TRBJ2-1; V: TRBV9; CDR3: CASSAPKGGASGRIQYEQFF
J: TRBJ2-3; V: TRBV27; CDR3: CASSLSAPRGTDTQYF
J: TRBJ2-1; V: TRBV5-1; CDR3: CASSRVVAGQDNEQFF
J: TRBJ1-2; V: TRBV19; CDR3: CASSPKFLEQGLGYTF
J: TRBJ2-1; V: TRBV5-6; CDR3: CASSLEARGVLNEQFF
J: TRBJ2-1; V: TRBV29-1; CDR3: CSVEDQSGRDYNEQFF
J: TRBJ2-3; V: TRBV20-1; CDR3: CSARVAGRSSTDTQYF
J: TRBJ2-1; V: TRBV15; CDR3: CATSYLAGGPNEQFF
J: TRBJ2-2; V: TRBV11-2; CDR3: CASSEQQGSGELFF
J: TRBJ1-1; V: TRBV7-3; CDR3: CASSLRAGFTEAFF
J: TRBJ2-1; V: TRBV7-3; CDR3: CASSWTRDSLAFF
J: TRBJ1-1; V: TRBV12-3/TRBV12-4; CDR3: CASTPPDRGPNTEAFF
J: TRBJ1-4; V: TRBV7-2; CDR3: CASSLDKGPANEKLFF
J: TRBJ1-1; V: TRBV7-9; CDR3: CASSEDINTEAFF
J: TRBJ1-1; V: TRBV12-3/TRBV12-4; CDR3: CASNPGGGNTEAFF
J: TRBJ2-7; V: TRBV3-1; CDR3: CASRPEGPLGEQYF
J: TRBJ1-1; V: TRBV4-1; CDR3: CASRQRQGSTEAFF
J: TRBJ2-7; V: TRBV2; CDR3: CASSAPGAYEQYF
J: TRBJ1-1; V: TRBV6-1; CDR3: CASISSEAFF
J: TRBJ1-2; V: TRBV12-3/TRBV12-4; CDR3: CASSTGPTAPHDTF
J: TRBJ1-2; V: TRBV9; CDR3: CASRTGASGGYTF
J: TRBJ2-3; V: TRBV19; CDR3: CASSSTGDWDTQYF
J: TRBJ1-6; V: TRBV20-1; CDR3: CSARWAGSSYNSPLHF
J: TRBJ2-1; V: TRBV5-5; CDR3: CASSPKVSLAGGNSYNEQFF
J: TRBJ1-5; V: TRBV6-2/TRBV6-3; CDR3: CASSWGGTGIIQPQHF
J: TRBJ2-1; V: TRBV7-9; CDR3: CASSLPGQHNNEQFF
J: TRBJ2-3; V: TRBV28; CDR3: CASRGPNTDTQYF
J: TRBJ2-1; V: TRBV5-1; CDR3: CASSLAPKLVFSYNEQFF
J: TRBJ2-7; V: TRBV6-6; CDR3: CASSYGRDTYEQYF
J: TRBJ2-1; V: TRBV18; CDR3: CASSPPSGRNEQFF
J: TRBJ2-7; V: TRBV30; CDR3: CAWSVTGGPYEQYF
J: TRBJ2-1; V: TRBV5-4; CDR3: CASSLETVSYNEQFF
J: TRBJ2-7; V: TRBV6-1; CDR3: CATSPSSTASYEQYF
J: TRBJ2-2; V: TRBV24-1; CDR3: CATSGPGRLIGELFF
J: TRBJ1-4; V: TRBV7-9; CDR3: CASSLVGGGEKLFF
J: TRBJ2-3; V: TRBV24-1; CDR3: CATSDRRPSTDTQYF
J: TRBJ1-5; V: TRBV30; CDR3: CAWSPSRGSNQPQHF
J: TRBJ2-1; V: TRBV20-1; CDR3: CSARGDSPYNEQFF
J: TRBJ1-3; V: TRBV5-1; CDR3: CASTPDGSSGNTIYF
J: TRBJ2-2; V: TRBV2; CDR3: CASIREENTGELFF
J: TRBJ2-7; V: TRBV29-1; CDR3: CSVRKNYEQYF
J: TRBJ1-2; V: TRBV5-1; CDR3: CASRAGATHGYTF
J: TRBJ2-6; V: TRBV5-4; CDR3: CASSFAGRTSGANVLTF